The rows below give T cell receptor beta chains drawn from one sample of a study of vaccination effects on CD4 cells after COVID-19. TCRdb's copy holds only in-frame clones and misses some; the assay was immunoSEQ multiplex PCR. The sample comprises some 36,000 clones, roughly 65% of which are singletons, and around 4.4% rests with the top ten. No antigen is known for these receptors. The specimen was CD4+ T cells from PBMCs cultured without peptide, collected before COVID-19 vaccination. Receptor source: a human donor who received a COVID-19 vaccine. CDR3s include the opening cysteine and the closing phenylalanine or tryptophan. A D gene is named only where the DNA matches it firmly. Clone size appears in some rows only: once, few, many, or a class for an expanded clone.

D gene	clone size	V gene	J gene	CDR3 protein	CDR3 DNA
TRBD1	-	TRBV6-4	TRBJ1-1	CASSAGQRNTEAFF	TGTGCCAGCAGCGCGGGACAGAGGAACACTGAAGCTTTCTTT
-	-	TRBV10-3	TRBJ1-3	CAISESTGDTIYF	TGTGCCATCAGTGAGTCGACGGGGGACACCATATATTTT
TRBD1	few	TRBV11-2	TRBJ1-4	CASSTRTGLNEKLFF	TGTGCCAGCAGCACCCGGACAGGACTGAATGAAAAACTGTTTTTT
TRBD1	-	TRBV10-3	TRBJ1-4	CAIRPTGTANEKLFF	TGTGCCATCAGACCAACCGGGACAGCTAATGAAAAACTGTTTTTT
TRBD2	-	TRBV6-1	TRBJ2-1	CASSEARTSGSSSYNEQFF	TGTGCCAGCAGTGAAGCCCGGACTAGCGGGAGTTCGTCCTACAATGAGCAGTTCTTC
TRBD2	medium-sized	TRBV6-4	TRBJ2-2	CASKTLAGDTGELFF	TGTGCCAGCAAGACGCTAGCGGGAGACACCGGGGAGCTGTTTTTT
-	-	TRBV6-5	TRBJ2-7	CASRGFTYEQYF	TGTGCCAGCCGGGGGTTTACTTACGAGCAGTACTTC
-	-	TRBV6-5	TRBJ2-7	CASSYGPRTYEQYF	TGTGCCAGCAGTTACGGCCCCCGAACCTACGAGCAGTACTTC
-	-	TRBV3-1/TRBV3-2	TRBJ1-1	CASSPQIAGTEAFF	TGTGCCAGCAGCCCTCAGATCGCGGGCACTGAAGCTTTCTTT
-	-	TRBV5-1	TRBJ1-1	CASSGQTVGGTEAFF	TGCGCCAGCAGCGGTCAGACGGTGGGCGGCACTGAAGCTTTCTTT
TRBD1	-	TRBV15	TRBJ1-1	CATSRDFRGLMGQNTEAFF	TGTGCCACCAGCAGAGATTTCAGGGGGCTCATGGGCCAGAACACTGAAGCTTTCTTT
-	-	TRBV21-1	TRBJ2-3	CASSYRAKQYF	TGTGCCAGCAGTTACAGGGCAAAACAGTATTTT
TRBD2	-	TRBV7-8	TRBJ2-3	CASSLVVTSGASTDTQYF	TGTGCCAGCAGCTTAGTTGTGACTAGCGGGGCGAGCACAGATACGCAGTATTTT
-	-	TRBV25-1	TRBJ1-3	CASSRGSSGNTIYF	TGTGCCAGCAGCAGGGGAAGCTCTGGAAACACCATATATTTT
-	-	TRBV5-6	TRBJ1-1	CASSRDGLGAFF	TGTGCCAGCAGCCGGGACGGTTTGGGAGCTTTCTTT
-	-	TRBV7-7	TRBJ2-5	CASSFGTSETQYF	TGTGCCAGCAGCTTCGGGACGTCGGAGACCCAGTACTTC
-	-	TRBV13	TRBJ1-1	CASSSEGETDTEAFF	TGTGCCAGCAGCTCGGAGGGGGAAACGGACACTGAAGCTTTCTTT
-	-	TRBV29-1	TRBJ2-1	CSVGSGASSYNEQFF	TGCAGCGTTGGTAGCGGCGCCAGCTCCTACAATGAGCAGTTCTTC
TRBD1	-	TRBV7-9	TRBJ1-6	CASSHWTGGDSPLHF	TGTGCCAGCAGCCACTGGACAGGGGGAGATTCACCCCTCCACTTT
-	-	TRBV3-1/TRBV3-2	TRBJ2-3	CASSQIEGSADTQYF	TGTGCCAGCAGCCAAATTGAGGGTAGTGCAGATACGCAGTATTTT
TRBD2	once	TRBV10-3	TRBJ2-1	CAIKRERMNEQFF	TGTGCCATCAAGCGGGAGCGGATGAATGAGCAGTTCTTC
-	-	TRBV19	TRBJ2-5	CASSIFGQQETQYF	TGTGCCAGTAGTATATTTGGACAGCAAGAGACCCAGTACTTC
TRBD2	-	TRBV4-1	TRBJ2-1	CASSLLAEHNEQFF	TGCGCCAGCAGCCTACTAGCGGAACACAATGAGCAGTTCTTC
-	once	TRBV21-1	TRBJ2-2	CASSKRVATVTGELFF	TGTGCCAGCAGCAAACGGGTCGCGACAGTCACCGGGGAGCTGTTTTTT
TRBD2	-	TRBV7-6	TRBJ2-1	CASSLVRLAGGFDEQFF	TGTGCCAGCAGCTTAGTTAGACTAGCGGGAGGTTTCGATGAGCAGTTCTTC
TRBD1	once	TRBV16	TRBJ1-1	CASSQLGQLSMNTEAFF	TGTGCCAGCAGCCAATTGGGACAGCTTTCCATGAACACTGAAGCTTTCTTT
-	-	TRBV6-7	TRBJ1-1	CASPVRWNTEAFF	TGTGCCAGCCCAGTCAGATGGAACACTGAAGCTTTCTTT
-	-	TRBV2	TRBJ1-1	CASSAGEGTEAFF	TGTGCCAGCAGTGCGGGGGAGGGCACTGAAGCTTTCTTT
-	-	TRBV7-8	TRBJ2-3	CASSLRTSTDTQYF	TGTGCCAGCAGCTTAAGAACTAGCACAGATACGCAGTATTTT
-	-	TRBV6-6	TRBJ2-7	CASRRESRGRYEQYF	TGTGCCAGCAGGCGCGAGTCCAGGGGACGGTACGAGCAGTACTTC
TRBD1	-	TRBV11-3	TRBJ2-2	CASSTGDTGELFF	TGTGCCAGCAGCACAGGGGACACCGGGGAGCTGTTTTTT
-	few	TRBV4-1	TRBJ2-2	CASSQDRTRQLIRELFF	TGCGCCAGCAGCCAAGATCGAACCAGGCAGCTTATCCGGGAGCTGTTTTTT
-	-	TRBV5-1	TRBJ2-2	CASSRRRDLNTGELFF	TGCGCCAGCAGCCGTCGCAGGGATCTGAACACCGGGGAGCTGTTTTTT
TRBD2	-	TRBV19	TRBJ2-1	CASSSIGKGQRGGYNEQFF	TGTGCCAGTAGTTCCATCGGAAAGGGCCAGCGGGGGGGTTACAATGAGCAGTTCTTC
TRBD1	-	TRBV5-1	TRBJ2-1	CASSDPGQTSDNEQFF	TGCGCCAGCAGCGACCCGGGACAGACCTCGGACAATGAGCAGTTCTTC
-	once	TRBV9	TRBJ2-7	CASSVGPRENYEQYF	TGTGCCAGCAGCGTCGGGCCCCGAGAAAACTACGAGCAGTACTTC
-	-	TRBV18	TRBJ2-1	CASSPHRDNPEQFF	TGTGCCAGCTCACCACACAGGGACAACCCTGAGCAGTTCTTC
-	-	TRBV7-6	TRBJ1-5	CASSLMSGLNQPQHF	TGTGCCAGCAGCTTAATGTCAGGTCTAAATCAGCCCCAGCATTTT
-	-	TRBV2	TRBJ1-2	CASSDSQGIGGYTF	TGTGCCAGCAGTGATTCCCAGGGTATAGGTGGCTACACCTTC
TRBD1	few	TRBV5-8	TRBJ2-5	CASSLGTGPGQETQYF	TGTGCCAGCAGCTTGGGGACAGGGCCCGGCCAAGAGACCCAGTACTTC